A single sample is the source of the 23 T cell receptor beta chains below, sequenced in a study of T-cell memory formation after mild COVID-19. MiXCR was run by TCRdb on the 5' RACE reads, yielding one entry per CDR3 protein. The sample holds under 300,000 distinct CDR3 sequences, around 17% seen once. The sequencing sample was made of PBMCs or a T cell subset sorted from them (not recorded which). All receptors come from a man aged 18 to 35 who had mild COVID-19 (a few samples of this study predate the infection). Cell type and time point are not known.

The rearrangement joins TRBV9 to TRBJ2-7, with D perhaps TRBD1 (6 bases). The V gene lost 3 bases and the J gene lost 2 bases, with 12 bases spanning the gap. Germline CDR1 and CDR2: SGDLS and YYNGEE. The CDR3 runs to 14 residues. This CDR3 reads CASSASAGAYEQYF. CDR3 DNA sequence: TGTGCCAGCAGCGCATCCGCAGGGGCCTACGAGCAGTACTTC.

Only a few counts were recorded for this clonotype. V gene TRBV5-1 combines with J gene TRBJ2-1; 10 bases fit TRBD2. This CDR3 is 17 amino acids long. Trimming took 0 bases from V and 5 from J; bases not matched to a gene: 8. In germline, CDR1 is SGHRS, CDR2 YFSETQ. CDR3 amino acids: CASSLGRTGLAHNEQFF. The CDR3 nucleotides are TGCGCCAGCAGCTTGGGGCGTACGGGACTAGCGCACAATGAGCAGTTCTTC.

The chain uses TRBV5-1 and TRBJ2-5; 9 bases are a match to TRBD1. The CDR3 has 15 amino acids. Losses at the gene ends were 2 bases for V and 4 bases for J; bases not matched to a gene: 6. The germline V gene encodes CDR1 SGHRS and CDR2 YFSETQ. CDR3 protein: CASSFETGGSETQYF. In DNA form, the CDR3 reads TGCGCCAGCAGCTTCGAGACAGGGGGGTCAGAGACCCAGTACTTC.

The chain links TRBV9 to TRBJ2-3; D uncertain. Between the trimmed V and J ends, which lost 0 bases and 0 bases, there was a span of 11 bases. CDR1 is SGDLS and CDR2 is YYNGEE in the germline V gene. The CDR3 runs 16 residues. CDR3 protein: CASSVGVVSSTDTQYF. The CDR3 DNA follows: TGTGCCAGCAGCGTAGGAGTGGTTTCTAGCACAGATACGCAGTATTTT.

The chain links TRBV6-6 to TRBJ1-5, with D possibly being TRBD1 (5 bases). V was cut by 6 bases and J by 0 bases, with 12 bases left in between. This CDR3 has 15 amino acids. Germline assignment: CDR1 MNHNY and CDR2 SVGAGI (reference sequence). CDR3 in DNA: TGTGCCAGCAGGCCTCAGGGCGTTAGCAATCAGCCCCAGCATTTT. Translated: CASRPQGVSNQPQHF.

The table lists this clonotype with many counts. CDR3 nucleotides: TGCGCCAGCAGCGCAAGCGGTCCACCTAACACCGGGGAGCTGTTTTTT. Its protein is CASSASGPPNTGELFF. The chain combines TRBV5-1 with TRBJ2-2; a possible D gene is TRBD2 (5 bases). The CDR3 extends over 16 amino acids. CDR1 is SGHRS, CDR2 YFSETQ, per germline. V dropped 4 bases and J dropped 2 bases, with 15 bases sitting between them.

The rearrangement uses TRBV6-2 or TRBV6-3 and TRBJ2-3; 9 bases fit TRBD1. Germline assignment: CDR1 MNHEY and CDR2 SVGEGT. The V gene end was trimmed by 2 bases and the J gene end by 4 bases; junction bases not matched to a gene: 4. CDR3 length: 15 amino acids. CDR3 coding DNA: TGTGCCAGCAGTTACCACCGGACAGGGGCAGATACGCAGTATTTT. Protein sequence: CASSYHRTGADTQYF.

The chain uses TRBV12-3 or TRBV12-4 and TRBJ2-7; a possible D gene is TRBD2 (7 bases). The CDR3 runs 14 residues. The V gene lost 6 bases and the J gene lost 6 bases, with 18 bases spanning the gap. CDR3 nucleotide sequence: TGTGCCAGCAGCCTGGGAGCTGGGGGGGCCGAGCAGTACTTC. This sequence encodes CASSLGAGGAEQYF.

This rearrangement joins TRBV5-4 to TRBJ2-2; 9 nucleotides line up with TRBD1. This CDR3 has 16 amino acids. Germline trimming cut 4 bases from V and 0 bases from J; bases unmatched to any gene: 4. CDR1 SGHNT and CDR2 YYREEE come from the germline V gene (reference sequence). This CDR3 reads CASSTGTGTNTGELFF. For the CDR3, the DNA is TGTGCCAGCAGCACCGGGACAGGGACGAACACCGGGGAGCTGTTTTTT.

This clonotype was detected a few times. The CDR3 reads CASSQVGGPLYEQYF. CDR3 nucleotide sequence: TGCGCCAGCAGCCAAGTCGGGGGGCCGCTTTACGAGCAGTACTTC. The chain couples TRBV4-3 to TRBJ2-7; tentative D call: TRBD2 (7 bases). The ends were cut back, 1 base at V and 4 bases at J, with 14 bases in the middle. The CDR3 length is 15 residues. The germline V gene has CDR1 LGHNA and CDR2 YSLEER.

The chain has TRBV20-1 and TRBJ2-3; D gene unclear. CDR1 and CDR2 (germline): DFQATT, SNEGSKA (reference sequence). Deletions cut 3 bases from V and 3 bases from J, with 10 bases between. This CDR3 comprises 13 residues. CDR3 DNA: TGCAGTGCTAGCAGGCTCGCTACAGATACGCAGTATTTT. This encodes CSASRLATDTQYF.

This clonotype was seen repeatedly, ten times or more. V and J are TRBV14 and TRBJ1-2; tentatively, D is TRBD1 (6 bases). The germline V gene encodes CDR1 SGHDN and CDR2 FVKESK. Trimming cost V 4 bases and J 0 bases, with 6 bases left between them. The CDR3 has 13 residues. CDR3 protein: CASSRDTNYGYTF. CDR3 DNA: TGTGCCAGCAGCCGGGACACTAACTATGGCTACACCTTC.

This clonotype was seen repeatedly, ten times or more. The chain recombines TRBV12-3 or TRBV12-4 with TRBJ2-1; possibly TRBD1 or TRBD2 for D (6 bases each). This CDR3 region has 14 residues. The V end lost 4 bases, the J end lost 7 bases, and 14 bases lay between the germline ends. CDR3 region: CASSSRGGGNEQFF. The CDR3 nucleotides read TGTGCCAGCAGTTCCCGAGGAGGGGGGAATGAGCAGTTCTTC.

A few counts support this clonotype. The chain recombines TRBV6-2 or TRBV6-3 with TRBJ2-7; D gene uncertain. Germline loops: CDR1 MNHEY, CDR2 SVGEGT. V lost 3 bases to trimming and J lost 3 bases, with 6 bases between them. This CDR3 spans 12 amino acids. The CDR3 region has the DNA TGTGCCAGCAGTTATGGGATCTACGAGCAGTACTTC. As protein: CASSYGIYEQYF.

In its sample, this clonotype was seen many times. The gene calls are TRBV27 and TRBJ1-5; 7 bases match TRBD1. This CDR3 region has 15 residues. The germline CDR1 and CDR2 sequences are MNHEY and SMNVEV (reference sequence). With 6 bases clipped from V and 0 bases from J, the junction kept 5 bases outside the gene matches. CDR3 bases: TGTGCCAGCAGAGTGGGACAGATTAGCAATCAGCCCCAGCATTTT. Its protein is CASRVGQISNQPQHF.

V gene TRBV3-1 combines with J gene TRBJ2-4; 7 nucleotides align to TRBD2. V trimming: 4 bases; J trimming: 8 bases; junction bases outside the gene matches: 8. CDR1 and CDR2 (germline): LGHDT, YNNKEL (reference sequence). The CDR3 sequence is 14 residues long. CDR3 nucleotides: TGTGCCAGCAGCCTCCCTGAGGCGGGGGACATTCAGTACTTC. It specifies CASSLPEAGDIQYF.

In this sample, this clonotype turned up a few times. The chain recombines TRBV7-2 with TRBJ2-1, with 8 positions matching TRBD1. CDR3 length: 14 residues. The germline V gene has CDR1 SGHTA and CDR2 FQGNSA. J was trimmed by 3 bases and V by 8 bases; bases with no gene match: 6. DNA of the CDR3: TGTGCCAGCGACGGACAGGGAATCTACAATGAGCAGTTCTTC. Translating it yields CASDGQGIYNEQFF. The full variable domain, with the rest looked up from reference TRBV7-2 and TRBJ2-1, is GAGVSQSPSNKVTEKGKDVELRCDPISGHTALYWYRQSLGQGLEFLIYFQGNSAPDKSGLPSDRFSAERTGGSVSTLTIQRTQQEDSAVYLCASDGQGIYNEQFFGPGTRLTVL.

This clonotype was found many times. The rearrangement links TRBV5-1 to TRBJ2-7, with TRBD1 matching 7 bases. This CDR3 has 14 amino acids. Trimming at V came to 0 bases and at J to 7 bases, leaving 7 bases not matched to a gene. From germline, CDR1 is SGHRS and CDR2 YFSETQ. This CDR3 reads CASSLGEGAGEQYF. The CDR3 coding sequence is TGCGCCAGCAGCTTGGGAGAGGGGGCTGGAGAGCAGTACTTC.

The V gene is TRBV7-3, the J gene TRBJ2-2, with 7 bases aligning to TRBD2. The germline V gene has CDR1 SGHTA and CDR2 FQGTGA. CDR3 size: 12 residues. Trimming took 8 bases from V and 7 from J; bases not matched to a gene: 4. The CDR3 coding sequence is TGTGCCAGCGACGGGGGGTACGGGGAGCTGTTTTTT. Translation: CASDGGYGELFF.

The sample holds a few counts of this clonotype. This chain uses TRBV28 with TRBJ1-2, with D unresolved. From germline, CDR1 is MDHEN and CDR2 SYDVKM. V was trimmed by 5 bases and J by 6 bases, leaving 10 bases between them. The CDR3 runs 12 residues. CDR3 coding DNA: TGTGCCAGCAGTCCCCGGTTAGATGGCTACACCTTC. This gives the protein CASSPRLDGYTF.

The chain has TRBV7-2 and TRBJ2-7; 8 bases agree with TRBD2. There are 12 residues in the CDR3. The J segment lost 7 bases and the V segment lost 5 bases, leaving 4 bases of the junction unmatched. The germline V gene has CDR1 SGHTA and CDR2 FQGNSA. In DNA form, the CDR3 reads TGTGCCAGCAGCCCGGGGGGGCGGGAGCAGTACGTC. Translation: CASSPGGREQYV.

In nucleotides, the CDR3 is TGTGCCAGCAGCTTAAGGTATCGGGACTACCGAATGAACACCGGGGAGCTGTTTTTT. Translating it yields CASSLRYRDYRMNTGELFF. The V call is TRBV7-3, the J call TRBJ2-2; TRBD2 agrees at 7 bases. CDR3 length: 19 amino acids. V was pared by 1 base and J by 1 base, with 12 bases of the junction left unmatched. Germline assignment: CDR1 SGHTA and CDR2 FQGTGA.

In nucleotides, the CDR3 is TGTGCCAGCAGACAGGACAGCAAACATCCCTACGAGCAGTACTTC. Amino acids: CASRQDSKHPYEQYF. V and J are TRBV3-2 and TRBJ2-7. TRBV3-2 is a pseudogene. The CDR3 is made up of 15 amino acids.